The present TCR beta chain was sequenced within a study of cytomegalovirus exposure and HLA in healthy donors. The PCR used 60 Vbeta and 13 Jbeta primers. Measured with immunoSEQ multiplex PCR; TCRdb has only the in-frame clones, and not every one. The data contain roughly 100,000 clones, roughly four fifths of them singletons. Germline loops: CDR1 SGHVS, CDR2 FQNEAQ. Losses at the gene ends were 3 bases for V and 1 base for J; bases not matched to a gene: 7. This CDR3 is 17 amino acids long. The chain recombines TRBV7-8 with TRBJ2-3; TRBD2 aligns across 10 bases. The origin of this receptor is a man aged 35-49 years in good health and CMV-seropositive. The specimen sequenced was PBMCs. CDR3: CASSFLAGEGGTDTQYF. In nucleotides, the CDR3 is TGTGCCAGCAGCTTTCTAGCGGGAGAAGGCGGCACAGATACGCAGTATTTT.